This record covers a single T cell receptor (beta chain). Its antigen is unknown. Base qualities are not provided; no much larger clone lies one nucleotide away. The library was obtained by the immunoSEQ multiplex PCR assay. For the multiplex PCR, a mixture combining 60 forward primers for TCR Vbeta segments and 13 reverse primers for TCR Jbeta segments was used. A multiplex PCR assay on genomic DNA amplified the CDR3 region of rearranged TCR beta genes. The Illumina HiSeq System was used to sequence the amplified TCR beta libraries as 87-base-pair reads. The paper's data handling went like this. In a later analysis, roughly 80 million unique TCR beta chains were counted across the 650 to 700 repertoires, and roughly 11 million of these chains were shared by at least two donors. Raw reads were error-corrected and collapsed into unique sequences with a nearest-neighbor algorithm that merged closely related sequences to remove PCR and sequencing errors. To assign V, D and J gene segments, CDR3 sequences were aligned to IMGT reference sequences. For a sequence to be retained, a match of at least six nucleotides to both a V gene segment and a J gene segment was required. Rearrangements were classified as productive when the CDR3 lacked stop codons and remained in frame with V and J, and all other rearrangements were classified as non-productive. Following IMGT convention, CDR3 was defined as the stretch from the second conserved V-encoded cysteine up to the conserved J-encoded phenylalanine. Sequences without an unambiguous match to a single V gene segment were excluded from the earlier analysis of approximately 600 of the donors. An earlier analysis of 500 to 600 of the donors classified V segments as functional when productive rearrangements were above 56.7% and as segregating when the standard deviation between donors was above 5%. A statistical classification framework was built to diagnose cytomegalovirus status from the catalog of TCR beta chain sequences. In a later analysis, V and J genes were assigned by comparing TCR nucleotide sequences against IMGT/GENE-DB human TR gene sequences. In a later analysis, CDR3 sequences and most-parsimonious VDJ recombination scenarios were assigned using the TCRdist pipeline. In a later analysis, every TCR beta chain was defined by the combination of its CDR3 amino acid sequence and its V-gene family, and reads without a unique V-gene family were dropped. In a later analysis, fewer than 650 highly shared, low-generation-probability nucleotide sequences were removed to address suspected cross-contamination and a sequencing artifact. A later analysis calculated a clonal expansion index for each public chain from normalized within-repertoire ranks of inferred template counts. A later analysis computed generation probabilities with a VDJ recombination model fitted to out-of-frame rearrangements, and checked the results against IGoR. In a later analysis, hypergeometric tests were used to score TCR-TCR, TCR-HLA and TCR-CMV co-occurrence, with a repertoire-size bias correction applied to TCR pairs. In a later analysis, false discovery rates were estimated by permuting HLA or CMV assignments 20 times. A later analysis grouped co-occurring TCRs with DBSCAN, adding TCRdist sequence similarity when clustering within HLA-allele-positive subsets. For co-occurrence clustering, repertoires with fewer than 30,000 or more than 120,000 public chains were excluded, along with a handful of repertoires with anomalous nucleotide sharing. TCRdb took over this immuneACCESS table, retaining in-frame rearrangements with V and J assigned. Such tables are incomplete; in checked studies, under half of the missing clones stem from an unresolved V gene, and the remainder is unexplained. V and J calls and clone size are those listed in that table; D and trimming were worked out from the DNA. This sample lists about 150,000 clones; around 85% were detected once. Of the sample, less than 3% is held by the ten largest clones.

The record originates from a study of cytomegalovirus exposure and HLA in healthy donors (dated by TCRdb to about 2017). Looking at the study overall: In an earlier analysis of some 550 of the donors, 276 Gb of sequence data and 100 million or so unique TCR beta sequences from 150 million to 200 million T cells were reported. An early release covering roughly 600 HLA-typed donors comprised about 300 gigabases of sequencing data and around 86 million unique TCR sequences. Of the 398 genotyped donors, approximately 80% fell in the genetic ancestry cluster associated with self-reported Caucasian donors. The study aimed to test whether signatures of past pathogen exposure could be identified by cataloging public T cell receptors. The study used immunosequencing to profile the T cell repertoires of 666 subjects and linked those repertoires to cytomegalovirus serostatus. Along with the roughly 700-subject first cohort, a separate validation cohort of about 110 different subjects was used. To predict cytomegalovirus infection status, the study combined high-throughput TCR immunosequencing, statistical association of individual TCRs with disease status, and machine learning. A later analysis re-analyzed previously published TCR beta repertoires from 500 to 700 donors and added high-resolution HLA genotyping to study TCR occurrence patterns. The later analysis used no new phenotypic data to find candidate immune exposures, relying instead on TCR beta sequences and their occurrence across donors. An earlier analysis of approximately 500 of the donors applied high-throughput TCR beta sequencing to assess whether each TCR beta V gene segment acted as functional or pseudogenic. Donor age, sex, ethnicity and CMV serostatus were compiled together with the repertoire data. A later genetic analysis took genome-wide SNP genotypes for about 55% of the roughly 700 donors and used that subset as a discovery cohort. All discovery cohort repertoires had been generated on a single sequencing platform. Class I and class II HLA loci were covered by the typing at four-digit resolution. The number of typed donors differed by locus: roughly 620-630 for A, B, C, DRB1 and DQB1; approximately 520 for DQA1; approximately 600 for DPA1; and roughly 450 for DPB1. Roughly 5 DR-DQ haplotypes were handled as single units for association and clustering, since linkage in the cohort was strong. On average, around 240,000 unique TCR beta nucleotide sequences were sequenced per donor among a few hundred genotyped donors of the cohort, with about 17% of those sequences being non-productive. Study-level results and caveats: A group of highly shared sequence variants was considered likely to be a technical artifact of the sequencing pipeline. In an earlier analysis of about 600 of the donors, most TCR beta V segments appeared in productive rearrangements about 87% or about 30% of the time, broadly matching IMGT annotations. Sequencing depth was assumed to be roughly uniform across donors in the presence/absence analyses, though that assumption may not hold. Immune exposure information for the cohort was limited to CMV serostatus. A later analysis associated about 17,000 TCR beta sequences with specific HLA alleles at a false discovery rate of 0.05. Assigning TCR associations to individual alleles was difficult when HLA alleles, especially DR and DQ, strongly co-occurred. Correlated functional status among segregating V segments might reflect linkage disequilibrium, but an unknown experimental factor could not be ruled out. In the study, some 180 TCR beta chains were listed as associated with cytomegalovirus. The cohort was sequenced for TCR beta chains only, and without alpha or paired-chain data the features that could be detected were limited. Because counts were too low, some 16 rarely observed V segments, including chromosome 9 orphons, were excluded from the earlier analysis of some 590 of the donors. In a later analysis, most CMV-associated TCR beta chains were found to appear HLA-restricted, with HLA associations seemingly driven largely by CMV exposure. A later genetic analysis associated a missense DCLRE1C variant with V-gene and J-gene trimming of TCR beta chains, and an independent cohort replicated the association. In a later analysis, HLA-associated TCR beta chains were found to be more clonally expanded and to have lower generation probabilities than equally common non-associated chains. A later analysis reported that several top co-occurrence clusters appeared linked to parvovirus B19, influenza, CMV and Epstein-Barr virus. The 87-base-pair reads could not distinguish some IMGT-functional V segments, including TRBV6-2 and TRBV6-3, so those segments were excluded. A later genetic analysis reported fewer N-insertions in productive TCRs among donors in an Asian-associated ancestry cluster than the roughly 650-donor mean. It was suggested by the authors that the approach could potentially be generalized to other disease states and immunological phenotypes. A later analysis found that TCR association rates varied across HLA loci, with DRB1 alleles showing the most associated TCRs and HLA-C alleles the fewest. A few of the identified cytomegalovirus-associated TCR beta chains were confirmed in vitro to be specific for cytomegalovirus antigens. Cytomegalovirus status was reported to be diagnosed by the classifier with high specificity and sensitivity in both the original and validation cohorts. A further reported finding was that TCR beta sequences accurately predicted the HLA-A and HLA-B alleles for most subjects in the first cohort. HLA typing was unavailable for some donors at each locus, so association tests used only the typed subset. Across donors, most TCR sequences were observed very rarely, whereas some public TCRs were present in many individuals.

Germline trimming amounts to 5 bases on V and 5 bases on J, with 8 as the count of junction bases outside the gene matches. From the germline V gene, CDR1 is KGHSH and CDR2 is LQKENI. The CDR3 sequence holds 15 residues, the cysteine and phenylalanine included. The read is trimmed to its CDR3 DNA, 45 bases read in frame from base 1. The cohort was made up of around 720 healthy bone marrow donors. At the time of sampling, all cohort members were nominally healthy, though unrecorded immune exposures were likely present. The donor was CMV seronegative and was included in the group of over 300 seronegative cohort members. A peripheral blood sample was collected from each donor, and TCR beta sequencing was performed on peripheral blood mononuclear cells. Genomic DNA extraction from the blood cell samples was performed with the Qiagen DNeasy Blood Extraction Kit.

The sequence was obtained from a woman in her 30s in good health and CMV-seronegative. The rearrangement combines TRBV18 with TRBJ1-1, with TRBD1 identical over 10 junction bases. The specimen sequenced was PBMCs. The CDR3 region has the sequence CASSSGQGSVTEAFF. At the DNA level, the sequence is TGTGCCAGCTCATCGGGACAGGGGAGTGTAACTGAAGCTTTCTTT.